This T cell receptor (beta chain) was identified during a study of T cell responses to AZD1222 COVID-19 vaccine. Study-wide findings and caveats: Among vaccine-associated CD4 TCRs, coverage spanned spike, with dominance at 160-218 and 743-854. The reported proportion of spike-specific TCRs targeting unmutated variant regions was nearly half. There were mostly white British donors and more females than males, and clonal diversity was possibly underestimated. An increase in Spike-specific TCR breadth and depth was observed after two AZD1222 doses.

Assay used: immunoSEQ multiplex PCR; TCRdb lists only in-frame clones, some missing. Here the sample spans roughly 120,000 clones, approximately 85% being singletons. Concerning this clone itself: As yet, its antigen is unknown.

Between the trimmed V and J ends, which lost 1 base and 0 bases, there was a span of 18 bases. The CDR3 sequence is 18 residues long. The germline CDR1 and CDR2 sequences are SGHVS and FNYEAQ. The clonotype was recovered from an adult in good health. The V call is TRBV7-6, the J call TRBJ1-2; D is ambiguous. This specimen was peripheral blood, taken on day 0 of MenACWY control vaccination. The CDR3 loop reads CASSLGGRSPDTNYGYTF. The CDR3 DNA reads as TGTGCCAGCAGCTTAGGTGGCAGGAGCCCGGATACTAACTATGGCTACACCTTC.